The rows below give T cell receptor beta chains drawn from one sample of a study of T cells after yellow fever vaccination. MiXCR was run by TCRdb on the 5' RACE reads, yielding one entry per CDR3 protein. Altogether approximately 150,000 distinct CDR3 sequences are present, approximately 9.9% being singletons, with the ten largest covering roughly 36%. The sample was CD8+ T cells sorted from PBMCs, taken 45 days after the yellow fever booster vaccination. All receptors derive from a man between 18 and 35 years old who received the YFV17D yellow fever vaccine. The conserved cysteine and the conserved F or W are not part of the CDR3 here.

v_call	j_call	cdr3_aa
TRBV7-9	TRBJ1-1	ASRRQGVNTEAF
TRBV7-2	TRBJ2-3	ASGILAGESDTQY
TRBV25-1	TRBJ1-2	ASSESLPYGYT
TRBV7-8	TRBJ2-7	ASSQEGQGSYEQY
TRBV7-8	TRBJ2-1	ASSWGFNEQF
TRBV6-1	TRBJ2-1	ASRPGTGVVDEQF
TRBV6-1	TRBJ1-5	ASSEGSTFSQPQH
TRBV14	TRBJ2-2	ASSRSVGGDLGELF
TRBV4-1	TRBJ2-3	ASSQEIEASQY
TRBV5-6	TRBJ2-1	ASSLLVRAGEYNEQF
TRBV5-4	TRBJ1-2	ASSLWTGDYGYT
TRBV12-3/TRBV12-4	TRBJ2-7	ASSPRTDTYEQY
TRBV5-1	TRBJ2-4	ASRWDTYATSAKNIQY
TRBV5-1	TRBJ2-7	ASSATGGYYEQY
TRBV7-2	TRBJ1-5	ASSLGPQMGNQPQH